The clone carrying this T cell receptor beta chain was counted only a few times. The sample belongs to a study of blood T cell repertoires in COVID-19. Study-wide context: Whether acute or convalescent, the COVID-19 samples came from the United States, Italy and Spain. Sources were T cells, B-cell-depleted T cells, or PBMCs; the material itself was cDNA or gDNA.

As originally analysed: Researchers report that nucleated cell counts were estimated from reference gene primer amplification. The repertoire was sequenced with immunoSEQ multiplex PCR; TCRdb's copy has only in-frame clones and lacks some. For V, J and clone size, that table is used; D and trimming come from the DNA. The data hold tens of thousands of clones, with around four fifths observed a single time. The sequenced material came from peripheral blood. This clonotype was obtained from a human donor in a cohort sampled during active COVID-19.

The CDR3 region has the DNA TGTGCCAGCAGCCGACAGGGGATCCTCTACGAGCAGTACTTC. Translating gives CASSRQGILYEQYF. The chain is built from TRBV11-2 and TRBJ2-7; 8 nucleotides align to TRBD1. V was pared by 5 bases and J by 3 bases, with 6 bases of the junction left unmatched. CDR3 length: 14 amino acids. Germline lookup yields CDR1 SGHAT and CDR2 FQNNGV.